This TCR beta chain was identified during a study of blood T cell repertoires in COVID-19 (dated by TCRdb to the early 2020s). In the study overall: Samples from collaborators originated in the United States, Italy and Spain and spanned both the acute and convalescent phases of COVID-19. The material from the prospective study consisted of cDNA or gDNA derived from T cells, B-cell-depleted T cells, or PBMCs. Deeply sampled blood TCRbeta repertoires from subjects exposed to, actively infected with, or recovered from COVID-19 were included in the dataset. A freely available public database, intended as a resource for researchers studying the immune response to SARS-CoV-2, is where the repertoires were released. Samples were obtained from the ongoing ImmuneRACE study (first 160 participants) and from 1,000 to 1,500 subjects provided by 6 global collaborators. Nearly every sample came with metadata listing a de-identified subject ID, COVID-19 status, age in years and sex. Where available, HLA class I and class II types were obtained from metadata supplied by the sample provider rather than from assay-based typing. Paper-wide results and their limitations: Clinical and demographic metadata were provided uncurated, with the amount varying by source and participant.

Points on this clone: It lacks a known antigen. Base-call qualities are not available, and no considerably larger clone is one nucleotide away.

Whole blood was collected in K2EDTA tubes by collaborating institutions according to the institutions' own protocols. For TCRbeta analysis, collaborators shipped samples in one of three forms: frozen whole blood, isolated PBMCs, or DNA extracted from either of those sample types. TCRbeta CDR3 regions were amplified from genomic DNA using the immunoSEQ Assay, a bias-controlled multiplex PCR. In the paper's pipeline: The number of nucleated cells in each sample was estimated by amplification of reference gene primers within the assay. To quantify the absolute abundance of each unique TCRbeta CDR3 rearrangement, sequence reads were collapsed and filtered. For each sample, productive Simpson clonality was calculated by taking the square root of Simpson's diversity index across productive rearrangements. The source is immuneACCESS, and TCRdb retained only in-frame sequences with V and J called. Part of the clones is not carried over; for the studies checked, unresolved V genes explain less than half of this, and the remainder is unexplained. That table gives V, J and clone size, and the DNA gave D and trimming. This sample holds 300,000 or so clones; approximately 86% were observed only once. Approximately 4.1% of the sample rests with the top ten.

The CDR3 spans 17 residues, from the cysteine through the phenylalanine. Just CDR3 DNA is preserved here, 51 bases in frame from base 1. Deletion took 5 bases off V and 5 bases off J, with a span of 22 bases between the germline ends. CDR1 is given as SGHNT and CDR2 as YENEEA, both from the germline V gene. This TCR derives from a woman aged 45-60 years with active or convalescent COVID-19. The sample was peripheral blood. The chain is encoded by TRBV11-3 joined to TRBJ1-5, with a weak D call of TRBD1 (6 bases match). The encoded CDR3 is CASSPTKTNRADQPQHF. The DNA reads TGTGCCAGCAGCCCCACAAAAACCAACAGGGCTGATCAGCCCCAGCATTTT.